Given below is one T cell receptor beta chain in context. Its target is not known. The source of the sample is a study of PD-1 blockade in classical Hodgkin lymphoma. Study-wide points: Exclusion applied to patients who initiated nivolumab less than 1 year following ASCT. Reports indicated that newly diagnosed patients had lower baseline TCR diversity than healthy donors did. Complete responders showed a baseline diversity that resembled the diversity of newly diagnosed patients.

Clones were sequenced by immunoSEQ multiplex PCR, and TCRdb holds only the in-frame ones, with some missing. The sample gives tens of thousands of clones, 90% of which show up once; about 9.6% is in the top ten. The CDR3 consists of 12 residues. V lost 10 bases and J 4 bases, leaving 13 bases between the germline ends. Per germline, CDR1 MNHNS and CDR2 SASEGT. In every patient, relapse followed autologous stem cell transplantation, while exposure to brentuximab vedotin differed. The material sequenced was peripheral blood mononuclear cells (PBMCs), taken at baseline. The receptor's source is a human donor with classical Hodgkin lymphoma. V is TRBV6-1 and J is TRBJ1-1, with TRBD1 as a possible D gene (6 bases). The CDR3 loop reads CATSGGATEAFF. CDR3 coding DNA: TGTGCCACAAGCGGGGGGGCCACTGAAGCTTTCTTT.